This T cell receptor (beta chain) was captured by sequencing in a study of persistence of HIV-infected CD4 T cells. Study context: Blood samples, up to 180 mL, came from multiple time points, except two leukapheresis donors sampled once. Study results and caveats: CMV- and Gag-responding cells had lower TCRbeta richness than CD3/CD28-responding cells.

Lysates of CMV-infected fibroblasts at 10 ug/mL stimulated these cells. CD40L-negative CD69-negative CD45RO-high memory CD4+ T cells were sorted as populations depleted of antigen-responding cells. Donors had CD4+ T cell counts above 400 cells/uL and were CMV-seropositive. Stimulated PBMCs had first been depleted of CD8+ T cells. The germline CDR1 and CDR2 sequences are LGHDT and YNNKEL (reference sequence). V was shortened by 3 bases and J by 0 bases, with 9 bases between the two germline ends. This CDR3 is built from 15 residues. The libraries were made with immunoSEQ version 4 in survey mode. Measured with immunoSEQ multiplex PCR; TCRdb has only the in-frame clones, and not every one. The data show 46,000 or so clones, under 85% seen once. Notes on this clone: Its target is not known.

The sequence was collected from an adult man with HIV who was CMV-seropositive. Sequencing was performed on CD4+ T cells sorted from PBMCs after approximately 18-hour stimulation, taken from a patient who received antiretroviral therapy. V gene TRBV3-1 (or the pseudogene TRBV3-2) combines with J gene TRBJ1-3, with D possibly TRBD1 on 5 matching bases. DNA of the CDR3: TGTGCCAGCAGCCAGACAGAGAGCTCTGGAAACACCATATATTTT. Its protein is CASSQTESSGNTIYF.